A selection of T cell receptor beta chains follows, all from one sample in a study of radiation and T cells in renal cell carcinoma. Sequencing used immunoSEQ multiplex PCR; TCRdb keeps in-frame clones, though not all of them. Of 75,000 to 95,000 clones in the sample, approximately 86% were seen once. The sequencing used blood, collected from a patient whose treatment included radiotherapy and nephrectomy. The receptors were gathered from a middle-aged man with renal cell carcinoma. Each CDR3 is given with its conserved first and last residue. D genes are given only for firm matches. For some rows the clone size is stated as once, few or many, or as a class when expanded; others skip it.

v_gene	j_gene	d_gene	abundance	CDR3nt	CDR3aa
TRBV6-6	TRBJ2-3	TRBD1	.	TGTGCCAGCAGACCCTACAGGGGGAGAGTCACAGATACGCAGTATTTT	CASRPYRGRVTDTQYF
TRBV2	TRBJ1-1	.	.	TGTGCCAGCAGTACCTATCTTGTGAACACTGAAGCTTTCTTT	CASSTYLVNTEAFF
TRBV5-1	TRBJ2-5	TRBD2	.	TGCGCCAGCAAGCGGGGGGGTCAAGAGACCCAGTACTTC	CASKRGGQETQYF
TRBV12-5	TRBJ2-1	TRBD2	.	TGTGCTAGTGGTATCAGCGGGATCTCCTACAATGAGCAGTTCTTC	CASGISGISYNEQFF
TRBV19	TRBJ2-1	TRBD2	.	TGTGCCAGTACCCTTAGCGGGCCCGGGGAGCAGTTCTTC	CASTLSGPGEQFF
TRBV4-3	TRBJ1-2	TRBD1	.	TGCGCCAGCAGCCAAGAAGACAGGGGGCTCGGTGGCTACACCTTC	CASSQEDRGLGGYTF
TRBV25-1	TRBJ2-3	.	.	TGTGCCAGCAGTGAATGGAGGGGATCCACAGATACGCAGTATTTT	CASSEWRGSTDTQYF
TRBV29-1	TRBJ2-3	.	.	TGCAGCGTTGTGAGAGACACCGGGACAGATACGCAGTATTTT	CSVVRDTGTDTQYF
TRBV2	TRBJ2-5	TRBD1	.	TGTGCCAGCACCGAAGGGACAGTCCAAGAGACCCAGTACTTC	CASTEGTVQETQYF
TRBV5-1	TRBJ1-1	.	.	TGCGCCAGCAGCTTGACGAACCTGAACACTGAAGCTTTCTTT	CASSLTNLNTEAFF
TRBV5-1	TRBJ2-7	TRBD1	.	TGCGCCAGCAGCTTGGGACAGGGGAGAGAGCAGTACTTC	CASSLGQGREQYF
TRBV7-8	TRBJ1-1	TRBD1	.	TGTGCCAGCAGCCAAGACAGGGACACTGAAGCTTTCTTT	CASSQDRDTEAFF
TRBV10-3	TRBJ2-7	TRBD1	.	TGTGCCATCAGTGAGTCCGAGGGGGCGACCTACGAGCAGTACTTC	CAISESEGATYEQYF
TRBV18	TRBJ2-3	TRBD1	.	TGTGCCAGCTCACCCTCCGGGACAGGCCACACAGATACGCAGTATTTT	CASSPSGTGHTDTQYF
TRBV10-3	TRBJ2-1	.	.	TGTGCCATCAAGGGGGATAGCGGCTCAAACAATGAGCAGTTCTTC	CAIKGDSGSNNEQFF
TRBV7-9	TRBJ2-1	TRBD1	.	TGTGCCAGCAGCTTAGCGGGGACAGGGGGCGGTGAGCAGTTCTTC	CASSLAGTGGGEQFF
TRBV7-2	TRBJ1-2	.	.	TGTGCCAGCAGCTTAGGTCTCGGACAGACCTATGGCTACACCTTC	CASSLGLGQTYGYTF
TRBV4-3	TRBJ2-2	TRBD1	.	TGCGCCAGCAGCCAGTTACAGGGGGTGCGAACCGGGGAGCTGTTTTTT	CASSQLQGVRTGELFF
TRBV2	TRBJ2-5	.	.	TGTGCCAGCGGGGAATCTCAAGAGACCCAGTACTTC	CASGESQETQYF
TRBV9	TRBJ2-7	.	.	TGTGCCAGCAGCGTAGGGTTTGACGGAGCATACGAGCAGTACTTC	CASSVGFDGAYEQYF
TRBV27	TRBJ2-7	.	.	TGTGCCAGCAGTTTATCAGAACGGTACTACGAGCAGTACTTC	CASSLSERYYEQYF
TRBV18	TRBJ1-5	.	once	TGTGCCAGCTCAGCGGAAGGGTACGGCAATCAGCCCCAGCATTTT	CASSAEGYGNQPQHF
TRBV4-1	TRBJ2-5	TRBD2	.	TGCGCCAGCAGCCAAGATTCGGCTAGCGGGAGGGCAATGGCGACCCAGTACTTC	CASSQDSASGRAMATQYF
TRBV5-4	TRBJ2-3	.	few	TGTGCCAGCAGCTATCGGCAGGGCACAGATACGCAGTATTTT	CASSYRQGTDTQYF
TRBV9	TRBJ1-4	TRBD1	.	TGTGCCAGCAGCGTGCGACAGGGGAAAGGTGAAAAACTGTTTTTT	CASSVRQGKGEKLFF
TRBV30	TRBJ2-7	.	once	TGTGCCTGGAGTGTGGGGGGTAGTGAGTACTTC	CAWSVGGSEYF
TRBV5-1	TRBJ2-1	.	.	TGCGCCAGCAGCTTCTCCACGGGGACCTCCTACAATGAGCAGTTCTTC	CASSFSTGTSYNEQFF
TRBV19	TRBJ1-2	.	once	TGTGCCAGAAAATTCTTAGACACCTCTCCTGGCTACACCTTC	CARKFLDTSPGYTF
TRBV2	TRBJ2-2	TRBD2	once	TGTGCCAGCAGTGAAGCGGCAGGGAATGTGGTAGCGGGAGATGGTACCGGGGAGCTGTTTTTT	CASSEAAGNVVAGDGTGELFF
TRBV5-4	TRBJ2-3	TRBD1	few	TGTGCCAGCAGCCCCCCGGGACAGGGGGCGGCAGATACGCAGTATTTT	CASSPPGQGAADTQYF
TRBV9	TRBJ1-1	TRBD1	.	TGTGCCAGCAGCGTAGGGACAGGGGAAACTGAAGCTTTCTTT	CASSVGTGETEAFF
TRBV6-1	TRBJ1-5	.	many	TGTGCCAGCCTCATAAATAGCAATCAGCCCCAGCATTTT	CASLINSNQPQHF
TRBV11-2	TRBJ2-7	TRBD1	once	TGTGCCAGCAGCCAAGGACAGGGGGACGAGCAGTACTTC	CASSQGQGDEQYF
TRBV4-1	TRBJ1-4	.	.	TGCGCCAGCAGCCAAGATCAAGCAGGGACAATGAGGGAAAAACTGTTTTTT	CASSQDQAGTMREKLFF
TRBV5-8	TRBJ1-3	.	few	TGTGCCAGCAGCTTGTCAGGAGGGGCAAGCTCTGGAAACACCATATATTTT	CASSLSGGASSGNTIYF
TRBV19	TRBJ1-1	TRBD1	.	TGTGCCAGTAGGCCGACGACAGGGTGGGCGAACACTGAAGCTTTCTTT	CASRPTTGWANTEAFF
TRBV27	TRBJ2-1	.	.	TGTGCCAGCAGTTTAGCAGGGTCCTACAATGAGCAGTTCTTC	CASSLAGSYNEQFF
TRBV12-5	TRBJ2-5	.	.	TGTGCTAGTGGTTTGGGGGGGGACAGCTTCCGAGAGACCCAGTACTTC	CASGLGGDSFRETQYF
TRBV27	TRBJ1-4	TRBD1	.	TGTGCCAGCAGTGACAGGGGGCGATCTAATGAAAAACTGTTTTTT	CASSDRGRSNEKLFF
TRBV9	TRBJ2-3	.	.	TGTGCCAGCAGCGTAGGAGACGGGAGAACAGATACGCAGTATTTT	CASSVGDGRTDTQYF